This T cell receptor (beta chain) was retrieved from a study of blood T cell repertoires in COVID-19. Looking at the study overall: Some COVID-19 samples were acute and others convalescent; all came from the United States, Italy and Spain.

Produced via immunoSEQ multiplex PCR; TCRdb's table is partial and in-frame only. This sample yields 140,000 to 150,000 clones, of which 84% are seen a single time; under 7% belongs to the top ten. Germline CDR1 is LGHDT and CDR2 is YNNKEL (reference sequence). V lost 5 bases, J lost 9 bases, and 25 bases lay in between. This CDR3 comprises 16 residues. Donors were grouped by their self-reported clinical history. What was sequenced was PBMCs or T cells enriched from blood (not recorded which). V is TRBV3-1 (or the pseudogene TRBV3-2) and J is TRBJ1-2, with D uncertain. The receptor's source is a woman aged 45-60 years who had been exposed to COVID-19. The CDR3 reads CASSFKPRSSPESYTF. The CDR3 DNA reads TGTGCCAGCAGCTTTAAACCAAGGAGCAGCCCCGAGAGCTACACCTTC.